This T cell receptor beta chain was identified in a study of cytomegalovirus exposure and HLA in healthy donors. The study's findings and limits: In an earlier analysis, most TCR beta V segments were productive about 87% or about 30% of the time. The CMV antigen specificity of a few CMV-associated chains was confirmed through in vitro analysis.

This clone was seen only once. Antigen: not known. The study ran its PCR with 60 Vbeta and 13 Jbeta primers. This table comes from immunoSEQ multiplex PCR, and its TCRdb copy is limited to in-frame clones, with some not included. This sample has tens of thousands of clones, with just over 75% found just once. The CDR3 runs to 13 residues. V was cut by 7 bases and J by 4 bases, with 10 bases left in between. Germline CDR1 and CDR2: SEHNR and FQNEAQ (reference sequence). The chain links TRBV7-9 to TRBJ2-2, with D possibly being TRBD2 (6 bases). The TCR originated in a man in his fifties in good health and CMV-seronegative. The specimen sequenced was PBMCs. DNA of the CDR3: TGTGCCAGCACCGAAGCGGGCACCGGGGAGCTGTTTTTT. Its protein product is CASTEAGTGELFF.